This T cell receptor (beta chain) was profiled in a study of T cells in Graves' hyperthyroidism and ophthalmopathy. This clonotype has a count of ten or more. Amplified regions were TCR beta CDR3 sequences from RNA transcripts. The primer set for the first-round RT-PCR of the TCR CDR3 was HTBI. Using its own MiXCR run on the multiplex PCR reads, TCRdb lists one record per CDR3 protein. The repertoire consists of 400,000 to 500,000 distinct CDR3 sequences, with roughly 13% occurring once and the leading ten covering around 5.3%. The TCR comes from a woman aged 18-29 years with Graves' hyperthyroidism. The specimen was blood.

CDR3 coding DNA: TGTGCCTGGAGTTCCCCCCCGGGATACACTGAAGCTTTCTTT. Translated, it gives CAWSSPPGYTEAFF. The gene calls are TRBV30 and TRBJ1-1; no clear D. Germline V gives CDR1 GTSNPN, CDR2 SVGIG (reference sequence). The CDR3 runs 14 residues. Trimming pared 2 bases from V and 3 bases from J, leaving 13 bases between.